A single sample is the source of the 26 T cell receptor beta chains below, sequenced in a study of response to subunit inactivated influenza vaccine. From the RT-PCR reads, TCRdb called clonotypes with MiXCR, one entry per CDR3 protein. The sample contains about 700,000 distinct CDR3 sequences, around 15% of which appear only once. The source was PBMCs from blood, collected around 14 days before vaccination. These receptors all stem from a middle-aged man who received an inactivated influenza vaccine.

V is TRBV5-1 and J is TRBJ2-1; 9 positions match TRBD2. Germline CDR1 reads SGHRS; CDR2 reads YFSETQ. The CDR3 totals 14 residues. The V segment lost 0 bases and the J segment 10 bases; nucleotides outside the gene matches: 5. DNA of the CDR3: TGCGCCAGCAGCTTGGATCTAGCGGGAAGAGAGCAGTTCTTC. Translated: CASSLDLAGREQFF.

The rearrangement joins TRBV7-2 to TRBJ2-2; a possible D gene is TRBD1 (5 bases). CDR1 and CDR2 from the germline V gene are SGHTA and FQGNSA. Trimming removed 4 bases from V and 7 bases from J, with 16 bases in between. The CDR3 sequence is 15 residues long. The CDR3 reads CASSSRGSEVGELFF. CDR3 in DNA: TGTGCCAGCAGCTCAAGGGGTAGTGAAGTCGGGGAGCTGTTTTTT. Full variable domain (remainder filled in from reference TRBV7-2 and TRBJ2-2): GAGVSQSPSNKVTEKGKDVELRCDPISGHTALYWYRQSLGQGLEFLIYFQGNSAPDKSGLPSDRFSAERTGGSVSTLTIQRTQQEDSAVYLCASSSRGSEVGELFFGEGSRLTVL.

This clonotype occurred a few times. CDR3 sequence (DNA): TGTGCCAGCAGCGCACGACGGAATTCACCCCTCCACTTT. Its protein is CASSARRNSPLHF. The chain links TRBV7-2 to TRBJ1-6; D remains ambiguous. Germline CDR1 SGHTA, CDR2 FQGNSA. Trimming removed 5 bases from V and 7 bases from J, with 9 bases in between. This CDR3 has 13 residues. The variable domain in full, completed from reference TRBV7-2 and TRBJ1-6, reads GAGVSQSPSNKVTEKGKDVELRCDPISGHTALYWYRQSLGQGLEFLIYFQGNSAPDKSGLPSDRFSAERTGGSVSTLTIQRTQQEDSAVYLCASSARRNSPLHFGNGTRLTVT.

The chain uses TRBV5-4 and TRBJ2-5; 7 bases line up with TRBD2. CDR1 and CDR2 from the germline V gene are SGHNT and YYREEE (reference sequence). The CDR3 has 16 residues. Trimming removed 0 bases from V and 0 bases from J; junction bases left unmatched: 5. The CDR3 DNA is TGTGCCAGCAGCTTGGGAGCCGGGACTAACCAAGAGACCCAGTACTTC. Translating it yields CASSLGAGTNQETQYF.

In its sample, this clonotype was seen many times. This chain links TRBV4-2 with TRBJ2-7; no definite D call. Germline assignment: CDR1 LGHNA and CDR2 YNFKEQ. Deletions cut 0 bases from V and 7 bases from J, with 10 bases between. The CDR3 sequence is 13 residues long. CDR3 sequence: CASSQDSHSEQYF. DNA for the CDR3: TGTGCCAGCAGCCAAGATAGTCACTCGGAGCAGTACTTC.

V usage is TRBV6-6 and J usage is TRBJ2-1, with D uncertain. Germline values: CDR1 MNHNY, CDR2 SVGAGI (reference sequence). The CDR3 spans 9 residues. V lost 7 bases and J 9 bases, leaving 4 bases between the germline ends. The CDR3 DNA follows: TGTGCCAGCAATGGTGAGCAGTTCTTC. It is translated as CASNGEQFF.

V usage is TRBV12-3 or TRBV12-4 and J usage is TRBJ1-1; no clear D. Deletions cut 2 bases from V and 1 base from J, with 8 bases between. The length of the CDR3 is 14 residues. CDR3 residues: CASSLTPKNTEAFF. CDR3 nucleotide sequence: TGTGCCAGCAGTTTAACACCCAAGAACACTGAAGCTTTCTTT.

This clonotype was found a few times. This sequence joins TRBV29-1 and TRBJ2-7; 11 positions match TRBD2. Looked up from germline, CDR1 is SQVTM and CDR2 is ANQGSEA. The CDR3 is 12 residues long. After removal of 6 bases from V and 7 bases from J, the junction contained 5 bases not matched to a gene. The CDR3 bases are TGCAGCGTCACTAGCGGGAGAGGGGAGCAGTACTTC. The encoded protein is CSVTSGRGEQYF.

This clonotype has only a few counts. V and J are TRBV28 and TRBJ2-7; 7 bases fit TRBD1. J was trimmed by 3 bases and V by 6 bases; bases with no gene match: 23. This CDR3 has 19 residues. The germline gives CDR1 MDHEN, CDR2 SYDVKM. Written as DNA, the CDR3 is TGTGCCAGCAGCGCCATTCAGTGGGACAGAAATCCGGTTTTCTACGAGCAGTACTTC. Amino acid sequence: CASSAIQWDRNPVFYEQYF.

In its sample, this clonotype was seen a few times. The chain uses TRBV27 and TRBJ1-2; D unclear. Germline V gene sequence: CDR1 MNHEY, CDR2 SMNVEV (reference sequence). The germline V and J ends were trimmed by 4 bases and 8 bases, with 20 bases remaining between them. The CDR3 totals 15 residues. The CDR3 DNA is TGTGCCAGCAGTTCAACAGTCGGTAGGGAGGGCGGCTACACCTTC. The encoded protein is CASSSTVGREGGYTF.

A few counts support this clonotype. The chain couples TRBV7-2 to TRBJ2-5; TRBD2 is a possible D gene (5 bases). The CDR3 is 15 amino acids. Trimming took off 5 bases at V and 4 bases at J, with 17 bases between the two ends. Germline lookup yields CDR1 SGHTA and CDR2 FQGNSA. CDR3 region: CASSQPPGSGETQYF. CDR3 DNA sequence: TGTGCCAGCAGCCAGCCTCCGGGGTCGGGAGAGACCCAGTACTTC.

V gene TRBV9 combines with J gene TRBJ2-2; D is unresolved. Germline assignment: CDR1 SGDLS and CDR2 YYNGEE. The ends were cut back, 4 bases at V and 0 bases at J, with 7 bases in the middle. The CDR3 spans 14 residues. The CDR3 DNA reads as TGTGCCAGCAGCTCTCTGACGAACACCGGGGAGCTGTTTTTT. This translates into CASSSLTNTGELFF.

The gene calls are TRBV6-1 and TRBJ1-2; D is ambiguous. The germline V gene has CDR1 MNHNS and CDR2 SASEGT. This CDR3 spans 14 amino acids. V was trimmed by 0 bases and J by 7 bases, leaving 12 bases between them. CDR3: CASSEALDGVGYTF. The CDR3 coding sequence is TGTGCCAGCAGTGAAGCGCTCGACGGTGTTGGCTACACCTTC.

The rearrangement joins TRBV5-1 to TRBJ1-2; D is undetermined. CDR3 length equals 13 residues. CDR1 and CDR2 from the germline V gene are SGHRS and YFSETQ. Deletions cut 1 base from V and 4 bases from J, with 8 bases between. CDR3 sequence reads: CASSLHITYGYTF. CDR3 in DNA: TGCGCCAGCAGCTTGCACATCACCTATGGCTACACCTTC.

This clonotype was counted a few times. CDR3 sequence reads: CASSETGGFDEQYF. CDR3 sequence (DNA): TGTGCCAGCAGCGAGACAGGGGGCTTCGACGAGCAGTACTTC. The chain employs TRBV7-2 and TRBJ2-7, with 10 bases aligning to TRBD1. V was clipped by 5 bases and J by 5 bases; unmatched bases: 6. This CDR3 is 14 amino acids long. The germline V gene encodes CDR1 SGHTA and CDR2 FQGNSA.

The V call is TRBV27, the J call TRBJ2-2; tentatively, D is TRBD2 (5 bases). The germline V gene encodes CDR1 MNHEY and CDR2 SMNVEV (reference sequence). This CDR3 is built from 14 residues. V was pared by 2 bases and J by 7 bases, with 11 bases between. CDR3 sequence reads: CASSLEGLGGELFF. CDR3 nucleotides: TGTGCCAGCAGTTTAGAGGGTCTAGGCGGGGAGCTGTTTTTT.

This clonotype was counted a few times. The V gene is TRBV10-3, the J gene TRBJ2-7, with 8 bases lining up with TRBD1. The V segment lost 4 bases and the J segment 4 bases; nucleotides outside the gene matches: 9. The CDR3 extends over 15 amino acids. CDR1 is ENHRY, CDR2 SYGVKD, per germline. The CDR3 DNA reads TGTGCCATCAGTGGTGGGCAGGGGGCTGGATACGAGCAGTACTTC. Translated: CAISGGQGAGYEQYF.

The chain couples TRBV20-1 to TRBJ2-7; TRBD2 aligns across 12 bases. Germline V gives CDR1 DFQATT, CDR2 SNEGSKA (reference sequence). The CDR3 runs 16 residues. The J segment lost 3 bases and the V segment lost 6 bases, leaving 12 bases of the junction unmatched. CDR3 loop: CSATDRRTSGNYEQYF. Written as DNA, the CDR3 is TGCAGTGCAACCGATCGGAGGACTAGCGGGAACTACGAGCAGTACTTC.

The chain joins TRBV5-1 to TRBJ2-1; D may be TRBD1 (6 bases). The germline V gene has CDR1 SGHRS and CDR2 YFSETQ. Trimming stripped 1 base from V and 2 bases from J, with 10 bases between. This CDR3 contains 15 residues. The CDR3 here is CASSLNEGAYNEQFF. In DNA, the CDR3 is TGCGCCAGCAGCTTGAATGAGGGGGCCTACAATGAGCAGTTCTTC. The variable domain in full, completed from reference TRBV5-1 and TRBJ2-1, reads KAGVTQTPRYLIKTRGQQVTLSCSPISGHRSVSWYQQTPGQGLQFLFEYFSETQRNKGNFPGRFSGRQFSNSRSEMNVSTLELGDSALYLCASSLNEGAYNEQFFGPGTRLTVL.

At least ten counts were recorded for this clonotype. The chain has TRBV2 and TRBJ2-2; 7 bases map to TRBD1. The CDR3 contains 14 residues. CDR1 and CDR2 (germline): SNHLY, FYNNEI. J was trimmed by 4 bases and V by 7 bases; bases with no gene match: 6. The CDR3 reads CASKLTGVTGELFF. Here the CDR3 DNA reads TGTGCCAGCAAATTAACAGGGGTCACCGGGGAGCTGTTTTTT.

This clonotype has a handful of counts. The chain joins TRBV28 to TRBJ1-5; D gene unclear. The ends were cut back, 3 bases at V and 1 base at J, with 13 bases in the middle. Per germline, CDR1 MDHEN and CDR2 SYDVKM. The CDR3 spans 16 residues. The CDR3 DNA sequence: TGTGCCAGCAGTTTCCGGGGAGGTTGGAGCAATCAGCCCCAGCATTTT. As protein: CASSFRGGWSNQPQHF.

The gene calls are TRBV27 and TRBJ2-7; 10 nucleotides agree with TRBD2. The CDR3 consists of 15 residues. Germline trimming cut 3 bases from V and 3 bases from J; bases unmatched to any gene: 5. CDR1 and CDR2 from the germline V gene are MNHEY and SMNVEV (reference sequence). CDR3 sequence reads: CASSFLAGVIYEQYF. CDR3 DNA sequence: TGTGCCAGCAGTTTCCTAGCGGGAGTTATCTACGAGCAGTACTTC.

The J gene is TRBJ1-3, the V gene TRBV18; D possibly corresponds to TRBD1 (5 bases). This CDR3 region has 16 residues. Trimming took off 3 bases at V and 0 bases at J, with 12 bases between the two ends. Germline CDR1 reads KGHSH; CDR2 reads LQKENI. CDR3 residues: CASSPGTDRSGNTIYF. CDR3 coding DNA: TGTGCCAGCTCACCCGGGACGGATCGCTCTGGAAACACCATATATTTT.

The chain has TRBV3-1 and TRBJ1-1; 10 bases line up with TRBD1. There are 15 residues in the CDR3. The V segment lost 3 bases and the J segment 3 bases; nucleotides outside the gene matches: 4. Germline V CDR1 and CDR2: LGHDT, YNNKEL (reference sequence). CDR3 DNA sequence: TGTGCCAGCAGCCATGGGGGGACAGGGGACACTGAAGCTTTCTTT. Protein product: CASSHGGTGDTEAFF.

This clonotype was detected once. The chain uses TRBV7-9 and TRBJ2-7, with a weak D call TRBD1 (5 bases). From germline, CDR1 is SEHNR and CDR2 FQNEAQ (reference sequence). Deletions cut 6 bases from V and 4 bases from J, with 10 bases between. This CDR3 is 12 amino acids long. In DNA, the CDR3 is TGTGCCAGCAGACTGGACAAATACGAGCAGTACTTC. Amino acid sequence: CASRLDKYEQYF. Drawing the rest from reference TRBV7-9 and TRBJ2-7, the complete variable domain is DTGVSQNPRHKITKRGQNVTFRCDPISEHNRLYWYRQTLGQGPEFLTYFQNEAQLEKSRLLSDRFSAERPKGSFSTLEIQRTEQGDSAMYLCASRLDKYEQYFGPGTRLTVT.

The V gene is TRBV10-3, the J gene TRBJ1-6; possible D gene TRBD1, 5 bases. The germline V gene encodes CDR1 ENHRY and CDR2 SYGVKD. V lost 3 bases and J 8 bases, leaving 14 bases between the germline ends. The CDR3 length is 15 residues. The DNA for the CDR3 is TGTGCCATCAGTGACAGGGACCCATCGGATTCACCCCTCCACTTT. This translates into CAISDRDPSDSPLHF.